The 10 T cell receptor beta chains given below trace back to one sample, sequenced in a study of OX40 agonist ivuxolimab in advanced cancers. Clones were sequenced by immunoSEQ multiplex PCR, and TCRdb holds only the in-frame ones, with some missing. The top ten clones hold around 0.8% of a sample with approximately 59,000 clones, about 81% of them seen once. Sample: CD4+ or CD8+ T cells sorted from blood, taken in a trial of the OX40 agonist ivuxolimab. The origin of the receptors is an adult with an advanced solid tumor such as melanoma, head and neck, liver or kidney cancer.

This chain joins TRBV18 and TRBJ1-2, with TRBD1 identical over 7 bases. J lost 3 bases, V lost 3 bases, and 1 base had no gene match. CDR1 is KGHSH and CDR2 is LQKENI in the germline V gene. The CDR3 contains 13 residues. CDR3 DNA sequence: TGTGCCAGCTCACCGGGACAGCACTATGGCTACACCTTC. Translating gives CASSPGQHYGYTF.

On this clone itself: Additional DNA sequences in this sample encode the identical CDR3. The chain uses TRBV5-1 and TRBJ1-1, with D tentatively TRBD1 (6 bases). V lost 0 bases and J 1 base, leaving 7 bases between the germline ends. The CDR3 totals 14 residues. From germline, CDR1 is SGHRS and CDR2 YFSETQ. In DNA form, the CDR3 reads TGCGCCAGCAGCTTGGGAGGGGGGAACACTGAAGCTTTCTTT. It yields the protein CASSLGGGNTEAFF.

This clone was detected a few times. The CDR3 reads CASSWGTGGGYEQYF. DNA of the CDR3: TGCGCCAGCAGCTGGGGGACAGGGGGCGGGTACGAGCAGTACTTC. The rearrangement uses TRBV5-1 and TRBJ2-7; 12 bases line up with TRBD1. Germline CDR1 and CDR2: SGHRS and YFSETQ. The CDR3 consists of 15 residues. Losses at the gene ends were 3 bases for V and 4 bases for J; bases not matched to a gene: 5. Full variable domain (missing parts from reference TRBV5-1 and TRBJ2-7): KAGVTQTPRYLIKTRGQQVTLSCSPISGHRSVSWYQQTPGQGLQFLFEYFSETQRNKGNFPGRFSGRQFSNSRSEMNVSTLELGDSALYLCASSWGTGGGYEQYFGPGTRLTVT.

The V and J genes are TRBV25-1 and TRBJ2-7; D is possibly TRBD2 (6 bases). The ends were cut back, 6 bases at V and 1 base at J, with 16 bases in the middle. The CDR3 contains 15 residues. Germline V lookup: CDR1 MGHDK, CDR2 SYGVNS. The CDR3 DNA follows: TGTGCCAGCAGGCGGGGTTTGGCGGGGTCCTACGAGCAGTACTTC. As protein: CASRRGLAGSYEQYF.

J is TRBJ1-2 and V is TRBV28, with a weak D call TRBD1 (5 bases). The CDR3 extends over 13 amino acids. Germline V gene lookup returns CDR1 MDHEN and CDR2 SYDVKM. Trimming removed 4 bases at V and 4 bases at J, with 10 bases between. The CDR3 spells CASSSVGGYGYTF. Here the CDR3 DNA reads TGTGCCAGCAGTTCTGTGGGGGGCTATGGCTACACCTTC.

This chain joins TRBV29-1 and TRBJ1-2; no firm D call. This CDR3 region has 12 residues. V was clipped by 0 bases and J by 7 bases, with 9 bases between them. The germline gives CDR1 SQVTM, CDR2 ANQGSEA. The CDR3 sequence: CSVEDLVTGYTF. The CDR3 region has the DNA TGCAGCGTTGAAGATCTTGTGACTGGCTACACCTTC.

The CDR3 nucleotides are TGTGCCAGCAGCTTGCGGGACAGGGCCTTGGGGACCCAGTACTTC. This codes for CASSLRDRALGTQYF. V and J are TRBV7-8 and TRBJ2-5, with 9 bases matching TRBD1. Trimming at V came to 3 bases and at J to 7 bases, leaving 9 bases not matched to a gene. CDR1 SGHVS and CDR2 FQNEAQ come from the germline V gene. The CDR3 runs to 15 residues.

This clone showed up many times. This chain links TRBV15 with TRBJ2-3; D is unclear. CDR3 length equals 17 residues. V lost 0 bases and J lost 0, with 13 bases in between. Germline values: CDR1 LNHNV, CDR2 YYDKDF (reference sequence). CDR3: CATSRDRAASSTDTQYF. The CDR3 DNA follows: TGTGCCACCAGCAGAGATAGGGCGGCTAGTAGCACAGATACGCAGTATTTT.

The chain employs TRBV6-5 and TRBJ2-7, with D perhaps TRBD1 (6 bases). The length of the CDR3 is 15 residues. Deletions cut 0 bases from V and 0 bases from J, with 9 bases between. From germline, CDR1 is MNHEY and CDR2 SVGAGI. The CDR3 DNA follows: TGTGCCAGCAGTTACTCGAACAGGGACTCCTACGAGCAGTACTTC. Amino acids: CASSYSNRDSYEQYF.

The chain links TRBV10-3 to TRBJ1-5, with D perhaps matching TRBD1 (5 bases). Trimming left V 4 bases short and J 2 bases short, with 15 bases between. The CDR3 consists of 16 residues. Germline values: CDR1 ENHRY, CDR2 SYGVKD. DNA for the CDR3: TGTGCCATCAGTGCCACGGGGGGGGACGGCAATCAGCCCCAGCATTTT. Protein sequence: CAISATGGDGNQPQHF.